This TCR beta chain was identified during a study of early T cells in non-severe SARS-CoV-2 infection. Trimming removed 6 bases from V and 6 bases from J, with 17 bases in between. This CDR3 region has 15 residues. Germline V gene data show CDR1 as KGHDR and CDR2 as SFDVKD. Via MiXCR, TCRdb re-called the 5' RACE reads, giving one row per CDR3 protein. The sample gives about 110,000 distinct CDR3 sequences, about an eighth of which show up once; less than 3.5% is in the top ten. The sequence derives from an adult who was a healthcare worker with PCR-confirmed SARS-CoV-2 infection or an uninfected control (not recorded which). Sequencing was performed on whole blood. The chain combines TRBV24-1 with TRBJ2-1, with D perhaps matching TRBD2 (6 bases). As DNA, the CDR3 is TGTGCCACCAGTCCTCCGGGACTCCGGTCCAATGAGCAGTTCTTC. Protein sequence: CATSPPGLRSNEQFF.